This T cell receptor beta chain was documented in a study of cytomegalovirus exposure and HLA in healthy donors. CDR1 and CDR2 (germline): SGHTA, FQGNSA. J lost 7 bases, V lost 5 bases, and 6 bases had no gene match. This CDR3 has 15 amino acids. PCR amplification relied on 60 Vbeta primers (plus 13 Jbeta primers). Sequenced by immunoSEQ multiplex PCR; TCRdb stores in-frame clones only, minus some. The table has approximately 90,000 clones, more than 70% seen once; the top ten hold around 3.4%. Sequenced material: PBMCs. This chain links TRBV7-2 with TRBJ2-1; TRBD2 aligns across 12 bases. This clonotype was sampled from a man aged 25 to 40 in good health and CMV-seronegative. CDR3 protein: CASSLGLAGGNEQFF. CDR3 DNA: TGTGCCAGCAGCCTAGGGCTAGCGGGGGGGAATGAGCAGTTCTTC.